Below, one T cell receptor beta chain is given with its context. The data derive from a study of shared clonotypes between healthy human individuals. Trimming removed 2 bases from V and 6 bases from J; junction bases left unmatched: 4. Germline V gives CDR1 MNHEY, CDR2 SMNVEV (reference sequence). This CDR3 is 15 amino acids long. Terminally differentiated effector memory CD45RA+ cells were excluded by CCR7 positive selection of CD45RO-negative cells. The protocol was immunoSEQ multiplex PCR, while the TCRdb copy is restricted to in-frame clones and leaves out a portion. The table records 1.5 million to 2.5 million clones, approximately 95% of them present only once.

The chain recombines TRBV27 with TRBJ1-2; 12 nucleotides align to TRBD1. The specimen sequenced was naive CD8+ T cells sorted from blood. The TCR sequence derives from a man younger than 35 in good health. For the CDR3, the DNA is TGTGCCAGCAGTTTAGCGGGACAGGGGGCCGATGGCTACACCTTC. It is translated as CASSLAGQGADGYTF.